This T cell receptor (beta chain) was captured in a study of CD8 T cells in Susac syndrome (dated by TCRdb to the late 2010s). Concerning the study at large: The study used repertoire sequencing to test whether antigen drove CD8+ T cell activation and differentiation in Susac syndrome.

Peripheral blood CD8+ and CD4+ T cells from healthy donors, Susac syndrome patients and multiple sclerosis patients were profiled by high-throughput TCR beta sequencing. Healthy donors were included as age- and sex-matched controls. CD8+ TEMRA cells were enriched by FACS, while bulk CD8+ and CD4+ T cells were purified by magnetic negative isolation. Blood was collected in EDTA tubes and processed within 24 hours, with PBMCs isolated through density gradient centrifugation. PBMCs intended for TCR sequencing were frozen in liquid nitrogen and were later thawed in a 37 degrees C water bath. A purity of at least 90% was achieved for sorted or isolated CD4+, CD8+ and CD8+ TEMRA cells. RNA was extracted using the RNeasy kit, and about 0.45 to 1 microgram was reverse transcribed with random hexamers. The immunoSEQ multiplex PCR assay, which covers 54 Vbeta and 13 Jbeta segments, was used to amplify TCR beta CDR3 regions. Bias from PCR amplification was corrected by using a synthetic template baseline for primer optimization and for computational correction. On the study's bioinformatics: Reads were annotated to V, D and J genes per IMGT and analyzed with immunoSEQ Analyzer, keeping only productive sequences. Clonality was calculated as one minus the Shannon entropy normalized by log2 of the number of productive unique sequences. For each patient and control, public and private clones were evaluated among the 100 most prevalent clones. Clones were defined as Susac-specific if absent from the healthy and MS cohorts, from over a thousand published viral clones and from other ImmuneACCESS disease sequences. TCRdb reanalyzed the raw reads on its own, using fastp at Q25 for trimming and MiXCR for clone calling, and kept in-frame beta chains. Each entry is one CDR3 protein sequence, shown with its most common DNA and genes. The authors' filters were not applied to this entry. The sample table contains some 150,000 distinct CDR3 sequences; only one count was recorded for approximately 94% of them. Less than 0.095% of the sample belongs to the ten largest clones.

What the research found in general, with its limitations: The TCR sequencing and HLA analysis was acknowledged to have included a relatively small number of individuals.

V is reduced by 3 bases and J by 2 bases, leaving a spacing of 9 bases between them. Reading the germline V gene (reference sequence) gives CDR1 GTSNPN and CDR2 SVGIG. The CDR3 numbers 13 residues from cysteine through phenylalanine. The only DNA kept is the CDR3, 39 bases in frame from the first base. Note on this clonotype: The clone's antigen remains unknown. The record has no base qualities; no much larger clone is one base away.

The chain couples TRBV30 to TRBJ2-3; no D gene can be assigned with confidence. Sequencing was done on a sample of CD4+ T cells from PBMCs. The sequence derives from a human donor in good health. The CDR3 region has the sequence CAWRSENTDTQYF. The bases are TGTGCCTGGAGGTCGGAAAACACAGATACGCAGTATTTT.